This TCR beta chain was retrieved from a study of cytomegalovirus exposure and HLA in healthy donors. Germline-derived CDR1 and CDR2 are MNHNS and SASEGT. CDR3 size: 14 residues. V lost 6 bases to trimming and J lost 0 bases, with 12 bases between them. General observations from the study: Another analysis was done later, and it associated over 15,000 TCR beta sequences with HLA alleles at 0.05 false discovery rate. With high specificity and sensitivity, the classifier reportedly diagnosed cytomegalovirus status. Sequencing depth across donors, presence/absence analyses assumed, was roughly uniform.

As concerns this clone: Its antigen is undetermined.

PCR was performed using 60 Vbeta and 13 Jbeta primers. Measured with immunoSEQ multiplex PCR; TCRdb has only the in-frame clones, and not every one. Counted here are 68,000 or so clones, about 81% occurring once; the ten biggest clones make up 6.5% to 7%. The gene calls are TRBV6-1 and TRBJ2-7; possibly TRBD1 for D (5 bases). The sequenced sample was PBMCs. The source of this sequence is a human donor in good health. CDR3 DNA: TGTGCCAGCAGCAGGGCCGAGAGCTCCTACGAGCAGTACTTC. Its protein product is CASSRAESSYEQYF.